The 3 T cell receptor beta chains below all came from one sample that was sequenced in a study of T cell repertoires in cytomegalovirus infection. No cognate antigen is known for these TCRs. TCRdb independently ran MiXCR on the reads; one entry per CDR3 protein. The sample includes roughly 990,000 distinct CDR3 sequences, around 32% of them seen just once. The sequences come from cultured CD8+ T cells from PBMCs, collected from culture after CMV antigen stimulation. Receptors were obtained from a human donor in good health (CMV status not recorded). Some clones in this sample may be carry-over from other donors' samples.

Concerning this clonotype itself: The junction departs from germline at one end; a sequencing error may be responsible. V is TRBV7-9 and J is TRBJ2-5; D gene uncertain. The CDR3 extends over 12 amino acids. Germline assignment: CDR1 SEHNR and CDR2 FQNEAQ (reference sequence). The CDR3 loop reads CASEGNQETQYF. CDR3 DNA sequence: TGTGCCAGCGAAGGGAACCAGGAGACCCAGTACTTC.

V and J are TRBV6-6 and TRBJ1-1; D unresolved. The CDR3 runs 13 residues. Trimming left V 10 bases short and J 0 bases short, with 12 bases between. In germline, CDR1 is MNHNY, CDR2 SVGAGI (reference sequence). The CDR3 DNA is TGTGCCACCTGGTTGGAGTTGAACACTGAAGCTTTCTTT. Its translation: CATWLELNTEAFF.

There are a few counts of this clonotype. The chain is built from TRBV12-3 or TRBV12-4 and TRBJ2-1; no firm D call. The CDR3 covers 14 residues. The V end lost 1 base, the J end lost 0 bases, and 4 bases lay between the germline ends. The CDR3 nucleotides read TGTGCCAGCAGTTTAGAGCTCTCCTACAATGAGCAGTTCTTC. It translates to CASSLELSYNEQFF.